The source of this TCR beta chain is a study of cytomegalovirus exposure and HLA in healthy donors. Study results and limitations: Later on, an analysis showed TCR association rates differing by HLA locus, with DRB1 the most and HLA-C the fewest.

This clone was seen only once. Its antigen remains unidentified. Trimming removed 8 bases at V and 5 bases at J, with 15 bases between. Germline CDR1 and CDR2: SNHLY and FYNNEI. The CDR3 sequence is 13 residues long. 13 Jbeta primers and 60 Vbeta primers were used for the PCR. Some clones are missing from TCRdb's copy, which holds only in-frame ones; the method was immunoSEQ multiplex PCR. The sample has roughly 130,000 clones, over 60% seen once. This sequence originates from a human donor in good health. The chain links TRBV2 to TRBJ1-1; maybe TRBD1 (5 bases). Material for sequencing was PBMCs. The CDR3 protein is CASGAGGWTEAFF. The CDR3 DNA is TGTGCCAGCGGGGCGGGGGGATGGACTGAAGCTTTCTTT.